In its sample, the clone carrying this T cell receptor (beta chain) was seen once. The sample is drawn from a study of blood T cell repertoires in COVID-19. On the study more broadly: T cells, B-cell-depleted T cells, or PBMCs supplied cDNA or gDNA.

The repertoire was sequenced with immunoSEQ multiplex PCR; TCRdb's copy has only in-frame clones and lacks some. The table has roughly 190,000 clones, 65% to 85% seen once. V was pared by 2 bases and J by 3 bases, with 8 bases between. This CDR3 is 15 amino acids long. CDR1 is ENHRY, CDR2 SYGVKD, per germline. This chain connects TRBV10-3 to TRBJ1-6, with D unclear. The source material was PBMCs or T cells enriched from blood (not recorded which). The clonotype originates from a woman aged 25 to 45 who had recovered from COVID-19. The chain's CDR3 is CAISEVSFYNSPLHF. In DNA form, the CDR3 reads TGTGCCATCAGTGAGGTGTCCTTCTATAATTCACCCCTCCACTTT.